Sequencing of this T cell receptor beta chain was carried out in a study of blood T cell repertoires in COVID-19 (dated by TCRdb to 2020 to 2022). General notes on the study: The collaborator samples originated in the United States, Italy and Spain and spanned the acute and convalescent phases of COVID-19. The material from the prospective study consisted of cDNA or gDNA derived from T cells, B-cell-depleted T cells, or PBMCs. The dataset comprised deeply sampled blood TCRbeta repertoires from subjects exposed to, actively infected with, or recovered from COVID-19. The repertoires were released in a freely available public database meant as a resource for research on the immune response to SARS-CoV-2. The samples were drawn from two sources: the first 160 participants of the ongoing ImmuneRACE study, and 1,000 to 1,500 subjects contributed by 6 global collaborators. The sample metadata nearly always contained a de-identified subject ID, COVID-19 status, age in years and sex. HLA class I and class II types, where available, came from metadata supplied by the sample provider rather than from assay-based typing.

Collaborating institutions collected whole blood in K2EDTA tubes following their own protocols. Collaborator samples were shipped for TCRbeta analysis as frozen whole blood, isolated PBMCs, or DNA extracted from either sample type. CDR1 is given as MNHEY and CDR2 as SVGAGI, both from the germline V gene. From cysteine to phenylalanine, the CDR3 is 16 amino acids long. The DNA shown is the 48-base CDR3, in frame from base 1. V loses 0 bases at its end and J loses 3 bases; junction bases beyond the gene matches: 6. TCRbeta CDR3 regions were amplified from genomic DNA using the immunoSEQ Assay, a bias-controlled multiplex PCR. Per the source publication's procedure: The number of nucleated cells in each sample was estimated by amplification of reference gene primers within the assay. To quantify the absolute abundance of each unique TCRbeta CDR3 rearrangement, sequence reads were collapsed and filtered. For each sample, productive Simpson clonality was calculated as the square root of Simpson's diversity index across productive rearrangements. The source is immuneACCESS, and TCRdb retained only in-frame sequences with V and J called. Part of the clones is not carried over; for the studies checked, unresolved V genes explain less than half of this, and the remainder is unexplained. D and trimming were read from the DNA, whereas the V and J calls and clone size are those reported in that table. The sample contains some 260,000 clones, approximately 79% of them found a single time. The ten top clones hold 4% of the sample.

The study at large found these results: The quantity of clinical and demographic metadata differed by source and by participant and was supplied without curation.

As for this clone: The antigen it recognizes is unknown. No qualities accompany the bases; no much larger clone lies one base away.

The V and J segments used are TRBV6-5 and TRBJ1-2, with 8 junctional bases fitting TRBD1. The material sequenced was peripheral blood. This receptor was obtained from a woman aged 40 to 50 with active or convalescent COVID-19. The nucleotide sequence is TGTGCCAGCAGTTACTCGATGGCAGGGGGCCACTATGGCTACACCTTC. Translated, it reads CASSYSMAGGHYGYTF.